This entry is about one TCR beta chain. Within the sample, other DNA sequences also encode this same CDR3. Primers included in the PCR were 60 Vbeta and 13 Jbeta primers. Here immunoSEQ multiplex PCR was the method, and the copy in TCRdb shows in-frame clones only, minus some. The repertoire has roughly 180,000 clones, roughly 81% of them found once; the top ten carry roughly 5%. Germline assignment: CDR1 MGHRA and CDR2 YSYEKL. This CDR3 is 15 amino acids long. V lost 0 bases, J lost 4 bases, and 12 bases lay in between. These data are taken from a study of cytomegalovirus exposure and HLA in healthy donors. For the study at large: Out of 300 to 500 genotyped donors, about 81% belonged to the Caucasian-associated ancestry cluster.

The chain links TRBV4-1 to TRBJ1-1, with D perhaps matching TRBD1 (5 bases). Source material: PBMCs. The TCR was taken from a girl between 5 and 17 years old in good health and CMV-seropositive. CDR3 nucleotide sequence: TGCGCCAGCAGCCAAGATCCGGGGGGTCTCACTGAAGCTTTCTTT. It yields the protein CASSQDPGGLTEAFF.